A selection of T cell receptor beta chains follows, all from one sample in a study of immune evolution from preneoplasia to lung adenocarcinoma. Assay: immunoSEQ multiplex PCR; the TCRdb copy retains only in-frame clones and omits some. The sample has around 25,000 clones; roughly 70% are singletons. What was sequenced was FFPE invasive lung adenocarcinoma tissue. The origin of the receptors is a person between 55 and 69 years old with invasive lung adenocarcinoma. Some clones in this sample may be carry-over from other donors' samples. CDR3s include the opening cysteine and the closing phenylalanine or tryptophan. The D gene is left open where the match is weak. Clone size is given for some rows only: seen once, a few or many times, or a class if the clone is expanded.

D gene: TRBD2; V gene: TRBV18; CDR3 length: 16; J gene: TRBJ2-2; clone size: .; CDR3 DNA: TGTGCCAGCTCATCCTTAGCGGGAGCGAACACCGGGGAGCTGTTTTTT; CDR3 protein: CASSSLAGANTGELFF
D gene: .; V gene: TRBV28; CDR3 length: 11; J gene: TRBJ2-5; clone size: .; CDR3 DNA: TGTGCCAGCAAGCTAGGGGAGGACAAGTACTTC; CDR3 protein: CASKLGEDKYF
D gene: .; V gene: TRBV28; CDR3 length: 12; J gene: TRBJ2-1; clone size: .; CDR3 DNA: TGTGCCAGCAGTGTAGTGGGGCGCGAGCAGTTCTTC; CDR3 protein: CASSVVGREQFF
D gene: TRBD2; V gene: TRBV4-2; CDR3 length: 14; J gene: TRBJ2-3; clone size: .; CDR3 DNA: TGTGCCAGCAGCCGGGAGGGAGTCACAGATACGCAGTATTTT; CDR3 protein: CASSREGVTDTQYF
D gene: TRBD2; V gene: TRBV10-2; CDR3 length: 13; J gene: TRBJ2-5; clone size: .; CDR3 DNA: TGCGCCAGCACACTAGCGGGTGCAGAGACCCAGTACTTC; CDR3 protein: CASTLAGAETQYF
D gene: .; V gene: TRBV7-3; CDR3 length: 12; J gene: TRBJ2-3; clone size: few; CDR3 DNA: TGTGCCAGCAGCCCCACCACAGATACGCAGTATTTT; CDR3 protein: CASSPTTDTQYF
D gene: .; V gene: TRBV5-6; CDR3 length: 14; J gene: TRBJ1-3; clone size: .; CDR3 DNA: TGTGCCAGCAGCTTGGGCGGTACGGGAAACACCATATATTTT; CDR3 protein: CASSLGGTGNTIYF
D gene: TRBD1; V gene: TRBV11-2; CDR3 length: 15; J gene: TRBJ1-2; clone size: once; CDR3 DNA: TGTGCCAGCAGCCCCAGGGGGGTAGGTGTTTACGGCTACACCTTC; CDR3 protein: CASSPRGVGVYGYTF
D gene: .; V gene: TRBV6-1; CDR3 length: 13; J gene: TRBJ2-2; clone size: .; CDR3 DNA: TGTGCCAGCAGTACGAGGGGTACCGGGGAGCTGTTTTTT; CDR3 protein: CASSTRGTGELFF
D gene: .; V gene: TRBV19; CDR3 length: 12; J gene: TRBJ1-4; clone size: .; CDR3 DNA: TGTGCCAGTAGACAGCTTAATGAAAAACTGTTTTTT; CDR3 protein: CASRQLNEKLFF
D gene: .; V gene: TRBV25-1; CDR3 length: 15; J gene: TRBJ2-3; clone size: .; CDR3 DNA: TGTGCCAGCAGTGAATCCTTGACCGGCACAGATACGCAGTATTTT; CDR3 protein: CASSESLTGTDTQYF
D gene: .; V gene: TRBV30; CDR3 length: 14; J gene: TRBJ1-1; clone size: .; CDR3 DNA: TGTGCCTGGACACGCCTAGGGGGGAACACTGAAGCTTTCTTT; CDR3 protein: CAWTRLGGNTEAFF
D gene: .; V gene: TRBV9; CDR3 length: 13; J gene: TRBJ1-2; clone size: few; CDR3 DNA: TGTGCCAGCAGCGTAACCCCTGACTATGGCTACACCTTC; CDR3 protein: CASSVTPDYGYTF
D gene: TRBD1; V gene: TRBV19; CDR3 length: 12; J gene: TRBJ1-2; clone size: .; CDR3 DNA: TGTGCCGTCGTACAGGGGAACTATGGCTACACCTTC; CDR3 protein: CAVVQGNYGYTF
D gene: .; V gene: TRBV9; CDR3 length: 16; J gene: TRBJ2-2; clone size: .; CDR3 DNA: TGTGCCAGCAGCCTTACCAGCACACAGGGAAGCCGGGAGCTGTTTTTT; CDR3 protein: CASSLTSTQGSRELFF
D gene: .; V gene: TRBV5-1; CDR3 length: 14; J gene: TRBJ2-2; clone size: .; CDR3 DNA: TGCGCCAGCAGCTTAGGCTCAGTCACCGGGGAGCTGTTTTTT; CDR3 protein: CASSLGSVTGELFF